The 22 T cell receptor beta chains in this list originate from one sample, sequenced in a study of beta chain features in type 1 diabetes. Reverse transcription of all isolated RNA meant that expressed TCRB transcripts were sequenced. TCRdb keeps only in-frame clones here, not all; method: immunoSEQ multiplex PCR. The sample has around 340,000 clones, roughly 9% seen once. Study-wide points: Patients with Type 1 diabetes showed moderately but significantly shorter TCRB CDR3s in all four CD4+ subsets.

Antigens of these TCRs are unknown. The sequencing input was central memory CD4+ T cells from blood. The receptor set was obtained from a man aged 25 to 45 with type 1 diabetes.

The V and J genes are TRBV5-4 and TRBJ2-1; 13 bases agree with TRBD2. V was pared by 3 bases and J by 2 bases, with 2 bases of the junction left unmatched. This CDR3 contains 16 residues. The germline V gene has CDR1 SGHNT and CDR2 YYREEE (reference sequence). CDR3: CASSSGTSGAYNEQFF. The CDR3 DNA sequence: TGTGCCAGCAGCTCCGGGACTAGCGGGGCCTACAATGAGCAGTTCTTC.

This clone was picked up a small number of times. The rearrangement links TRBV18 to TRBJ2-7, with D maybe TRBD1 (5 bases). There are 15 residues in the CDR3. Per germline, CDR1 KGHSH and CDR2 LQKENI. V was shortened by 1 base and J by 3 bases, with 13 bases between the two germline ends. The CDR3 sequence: CASSPRGADGYEQYF. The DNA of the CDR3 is TGTGCCAGCTCACCACGTGGGGCGGATGGCTACGAGCAGTACTTC. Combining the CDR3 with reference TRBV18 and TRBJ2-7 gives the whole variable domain NAGVMQNPRHLVRRRGQEARLRCSPMKGHSHVYWYRQLPEEGLKFMVYLQKENIIDESGMPKERFSAEFPKEGPSILRIQQVVRGDSAAYFCASSPRGADGYEQYFGPGTRLTVT.

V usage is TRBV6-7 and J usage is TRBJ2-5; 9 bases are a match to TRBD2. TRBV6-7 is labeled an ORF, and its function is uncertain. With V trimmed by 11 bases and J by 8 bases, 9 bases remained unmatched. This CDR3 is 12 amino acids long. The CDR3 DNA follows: TGTGCCGGAGAGCGGGGGGCCATAACCCAGTACTTC. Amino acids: CAGERGAITQYF.

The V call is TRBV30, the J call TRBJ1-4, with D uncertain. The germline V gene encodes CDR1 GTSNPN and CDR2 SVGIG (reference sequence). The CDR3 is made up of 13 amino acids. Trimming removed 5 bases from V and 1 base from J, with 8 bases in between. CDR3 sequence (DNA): TGTGCCTGGGATCGGGAAACTAATGAAAAACTGTTTTTT. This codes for CAWDRETNEKLFF.

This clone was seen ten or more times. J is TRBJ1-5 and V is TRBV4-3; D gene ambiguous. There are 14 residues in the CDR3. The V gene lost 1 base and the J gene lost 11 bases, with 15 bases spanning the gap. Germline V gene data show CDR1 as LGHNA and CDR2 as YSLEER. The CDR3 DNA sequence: TGCGCCAGCAGCCAAGTGGCGTGGATCGGGGCCCAGCATTTT. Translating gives CASSQVAWIGAQHF.

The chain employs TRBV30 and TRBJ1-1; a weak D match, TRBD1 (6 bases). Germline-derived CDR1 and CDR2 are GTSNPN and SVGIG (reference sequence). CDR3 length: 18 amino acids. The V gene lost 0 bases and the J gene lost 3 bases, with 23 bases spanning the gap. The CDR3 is CAWSVGANTGSLDTEAFF. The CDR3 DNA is TGTGCCTGGAGTGTAGGGGCAAATACAGGGTCCTTGGACACTGAAGCTTTCTTT. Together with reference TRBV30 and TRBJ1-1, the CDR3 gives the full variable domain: SQTIHQWPATLVQPVGSPLSLECTVEGTSNPNLYWYRQAAGRGLQLLFYSVGIGQISSEVPQNLSASRPQDRQFILSSKKLLLSDSGFYLCAWSVGANTGSLDTEAFFGQGTRLTVV.

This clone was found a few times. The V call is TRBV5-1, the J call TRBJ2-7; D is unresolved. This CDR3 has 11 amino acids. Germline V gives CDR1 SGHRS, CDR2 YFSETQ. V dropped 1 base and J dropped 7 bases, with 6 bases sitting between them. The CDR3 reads CASSLREEQYF. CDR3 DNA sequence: TGCGCCAGCAGCTTGAGGGAAGAGCAGTACTTC. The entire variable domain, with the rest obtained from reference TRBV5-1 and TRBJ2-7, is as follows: KAGVTQTPRYLIKTRGQQVTLSCSPISGHRSVSWYQQTPGQGLQFLFEYFSETQRNKGNFPGRFSGRQFSNSRSEMNVSTLELGDSALYLCASSLREEQYFGPGTRLTVT.

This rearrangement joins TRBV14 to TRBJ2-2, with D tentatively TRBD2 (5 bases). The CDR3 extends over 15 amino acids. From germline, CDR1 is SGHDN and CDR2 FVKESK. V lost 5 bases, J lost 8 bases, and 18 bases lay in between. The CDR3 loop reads CASSGRRIPQGELFF. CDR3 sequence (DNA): TGTGCCAGCAGCGGACGGAGGATACCGCAGGGGGAGCTGTTTTTT.

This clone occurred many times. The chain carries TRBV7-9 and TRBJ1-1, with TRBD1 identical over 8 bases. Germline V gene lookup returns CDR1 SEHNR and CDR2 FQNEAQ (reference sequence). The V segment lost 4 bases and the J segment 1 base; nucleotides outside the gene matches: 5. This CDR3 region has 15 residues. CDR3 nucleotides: TGTGCCAGCAGCTCCACCGGACAGGGGAACACTGAAGCTTTCTTT. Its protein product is CASSSTGQGNTEAFF.

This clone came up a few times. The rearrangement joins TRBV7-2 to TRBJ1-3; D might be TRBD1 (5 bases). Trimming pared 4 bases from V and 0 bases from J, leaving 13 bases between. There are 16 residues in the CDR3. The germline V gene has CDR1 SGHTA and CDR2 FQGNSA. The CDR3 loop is CASSWDGRSSGNTIYF. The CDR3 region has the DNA TGTGCCAGCAGCTGGGACGGCAGGAGCTCTGGAAACACCATATATTTT.

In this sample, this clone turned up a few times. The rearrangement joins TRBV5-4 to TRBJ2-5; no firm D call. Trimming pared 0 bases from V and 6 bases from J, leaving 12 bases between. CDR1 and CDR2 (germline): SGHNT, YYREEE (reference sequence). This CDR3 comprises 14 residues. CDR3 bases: TGTGCCAGCAGCTTGGGCTCCCCCGCCCAGACCCAGTACTTC. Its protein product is CASSLGSPAQTQYF.

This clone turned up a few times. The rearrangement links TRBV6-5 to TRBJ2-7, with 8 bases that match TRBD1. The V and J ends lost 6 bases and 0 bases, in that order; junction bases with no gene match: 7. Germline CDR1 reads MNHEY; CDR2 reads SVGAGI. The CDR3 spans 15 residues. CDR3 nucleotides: TGTGCCAGCAGCGACGGACAGGGTATCTCCTACGAGCAGTACTTC. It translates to CASSDGQGISYEQYF.

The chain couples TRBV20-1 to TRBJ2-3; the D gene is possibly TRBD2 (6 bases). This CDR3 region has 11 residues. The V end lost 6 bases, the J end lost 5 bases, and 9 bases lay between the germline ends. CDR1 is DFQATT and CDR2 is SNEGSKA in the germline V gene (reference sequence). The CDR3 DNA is TGCAGTGCGCTGACTAGAGATACGCAGTATTTT. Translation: CSALTRDTQYF.

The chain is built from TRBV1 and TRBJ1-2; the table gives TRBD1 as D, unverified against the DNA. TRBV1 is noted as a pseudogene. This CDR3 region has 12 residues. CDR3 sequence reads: CTSSPNKYGYTF. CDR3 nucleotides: TGCACCAGCAGCCCGAACAAGTATGGCTACACCTTC.

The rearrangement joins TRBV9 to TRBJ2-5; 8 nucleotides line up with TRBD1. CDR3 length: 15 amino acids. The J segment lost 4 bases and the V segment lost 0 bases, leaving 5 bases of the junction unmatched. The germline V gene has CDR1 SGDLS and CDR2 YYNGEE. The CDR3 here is CASSVAGDRRETQYF. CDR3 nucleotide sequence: TGTGCCAGCAGCGTAGCGGGGGACAGGCGAGAGACCCAGTACTTC.

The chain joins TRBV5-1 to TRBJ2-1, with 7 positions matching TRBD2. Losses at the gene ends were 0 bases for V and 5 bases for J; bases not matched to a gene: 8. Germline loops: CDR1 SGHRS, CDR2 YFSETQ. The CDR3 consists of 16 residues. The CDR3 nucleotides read TGCGCCAGCAGCTTGGAGAGGGGCGGGGGTAACAATGAGCAGTTCTTC. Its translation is CASSLERGGGNNEQFF.

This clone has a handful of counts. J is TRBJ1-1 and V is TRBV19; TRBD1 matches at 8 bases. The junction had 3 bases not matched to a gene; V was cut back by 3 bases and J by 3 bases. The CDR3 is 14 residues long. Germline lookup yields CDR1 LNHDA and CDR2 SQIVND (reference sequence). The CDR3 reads CASSIEQGDTEAFF. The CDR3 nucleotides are TGTGCCAGTAGTATCGAACAGGGGGACACTGAAGCTTTCTTT.

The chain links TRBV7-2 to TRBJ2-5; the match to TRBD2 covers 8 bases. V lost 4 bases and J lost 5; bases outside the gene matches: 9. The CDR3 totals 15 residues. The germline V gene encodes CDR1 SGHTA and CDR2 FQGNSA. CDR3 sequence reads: CASSYRSGGLETQYF. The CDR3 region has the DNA TGTGCCAGCAGCTATCGGAGCGGGGGACTGGAGACCCAGTACTTC.

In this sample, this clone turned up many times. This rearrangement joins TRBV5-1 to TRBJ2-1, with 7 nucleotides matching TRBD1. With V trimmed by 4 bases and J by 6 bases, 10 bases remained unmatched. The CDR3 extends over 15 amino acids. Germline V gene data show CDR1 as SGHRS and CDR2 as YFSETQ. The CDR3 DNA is TGCGCCAGCAGCGCGGACCCCAGGGGGACCAATGAGCAGTTCTTC. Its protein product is CASSADPRGTNEQFF.

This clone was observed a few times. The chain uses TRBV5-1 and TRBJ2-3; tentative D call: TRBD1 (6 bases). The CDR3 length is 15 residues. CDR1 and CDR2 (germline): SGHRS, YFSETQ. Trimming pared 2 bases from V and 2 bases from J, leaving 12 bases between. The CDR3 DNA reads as TGCGCCAGCAGCTTAACCCGGGACATCACAGATACGCAGTATTTT. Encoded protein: CASSLTRDITDTQYF.

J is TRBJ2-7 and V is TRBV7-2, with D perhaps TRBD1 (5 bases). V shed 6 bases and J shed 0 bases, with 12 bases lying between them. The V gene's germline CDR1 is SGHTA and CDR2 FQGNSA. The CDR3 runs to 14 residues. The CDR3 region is CASSTVGDSYEQYF. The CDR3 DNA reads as TGTGCCAGCAGTACGGTAGGGGACTCCTACGAGCAGTACTTC.

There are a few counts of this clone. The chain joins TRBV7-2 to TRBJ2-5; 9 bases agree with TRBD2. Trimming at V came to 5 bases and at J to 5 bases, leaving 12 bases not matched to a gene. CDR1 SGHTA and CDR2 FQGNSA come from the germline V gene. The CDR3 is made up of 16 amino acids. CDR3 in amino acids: CASSHSRRGGHETQYF. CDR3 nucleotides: TGTGCCAGCAGCCACTCGCGGCGGGGGGGCCATGAGACCCAGTACTTC.